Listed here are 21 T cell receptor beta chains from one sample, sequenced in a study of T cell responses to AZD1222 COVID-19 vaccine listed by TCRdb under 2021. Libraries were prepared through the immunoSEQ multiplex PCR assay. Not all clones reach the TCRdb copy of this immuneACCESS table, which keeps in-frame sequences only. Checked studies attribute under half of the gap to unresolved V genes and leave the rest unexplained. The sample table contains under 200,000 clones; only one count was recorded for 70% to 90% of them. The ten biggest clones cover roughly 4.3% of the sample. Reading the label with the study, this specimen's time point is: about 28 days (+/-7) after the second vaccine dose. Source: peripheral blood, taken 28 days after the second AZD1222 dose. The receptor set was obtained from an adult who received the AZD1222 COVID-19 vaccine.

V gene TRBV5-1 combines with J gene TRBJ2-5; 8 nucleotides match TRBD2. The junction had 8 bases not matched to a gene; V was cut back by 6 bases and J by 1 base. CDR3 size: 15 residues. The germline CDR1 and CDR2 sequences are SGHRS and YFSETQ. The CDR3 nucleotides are TGCGCCAGCACCCAGCAGCGGGGGCCCCAAGAGACCCAGTACTTC. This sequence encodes CASTQQRGPQETQYF.

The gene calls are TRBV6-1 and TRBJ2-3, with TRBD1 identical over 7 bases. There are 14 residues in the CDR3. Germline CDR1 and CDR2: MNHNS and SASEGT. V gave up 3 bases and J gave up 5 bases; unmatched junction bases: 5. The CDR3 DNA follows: TGTGCCAGCAGTGATCAGAGGGGGCAAGATACGCAGTATTTT. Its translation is CASSDQRGQDTQYF.

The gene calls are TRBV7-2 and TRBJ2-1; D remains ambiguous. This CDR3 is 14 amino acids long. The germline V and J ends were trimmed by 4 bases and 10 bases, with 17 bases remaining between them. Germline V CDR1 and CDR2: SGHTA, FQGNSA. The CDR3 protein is CASSSVAVDPEQFF. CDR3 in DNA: TGTGCCAGCAGCTCTGTCGCGGTAGACCCCGAGCAGTTCTTC.

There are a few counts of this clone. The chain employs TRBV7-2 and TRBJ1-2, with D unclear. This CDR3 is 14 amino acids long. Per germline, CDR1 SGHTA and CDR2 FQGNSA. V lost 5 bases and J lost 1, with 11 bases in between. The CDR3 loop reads CASSPRRLNYGYTF. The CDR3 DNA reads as TGTGCCAGCAGCCCACGCCGTCTTAACTATGGCTACACCTTC.

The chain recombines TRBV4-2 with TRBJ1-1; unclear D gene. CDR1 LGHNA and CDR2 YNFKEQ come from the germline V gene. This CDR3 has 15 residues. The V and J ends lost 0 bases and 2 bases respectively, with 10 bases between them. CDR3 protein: CASSQEGTPNTEAFF. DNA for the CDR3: TGTGCCAGCAGCCAAGAAGGAACCCCTAACACTGAAGCTTTCTTT.

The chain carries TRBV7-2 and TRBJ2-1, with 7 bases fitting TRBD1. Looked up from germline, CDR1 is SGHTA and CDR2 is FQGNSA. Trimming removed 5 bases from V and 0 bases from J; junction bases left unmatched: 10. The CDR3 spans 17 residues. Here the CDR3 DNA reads TGTGCCAGCAGCACACATGGACAGGTCAGCTCCTACAATGAGCAGTTCTTC. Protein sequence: CASSTHGQVSSYNEQFF. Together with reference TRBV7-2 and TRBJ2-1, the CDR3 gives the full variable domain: GAGVSQSPSNKVTEKGKDVELRCDPISGHTALYWYRQSLGQGLEFLIYFQGNSAPDKSGLPSDRFSAERTGGSVSTLTIQRTQQEDSAVYLCASSTHGQVSSYNEQFFGPGTRLTVL.

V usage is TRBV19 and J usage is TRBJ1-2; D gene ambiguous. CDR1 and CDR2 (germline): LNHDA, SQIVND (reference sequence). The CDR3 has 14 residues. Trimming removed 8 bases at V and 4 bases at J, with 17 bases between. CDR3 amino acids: CASVTTAGTYGYTF. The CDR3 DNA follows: TGTGCCAGTGTTACGACGGCCGGTACCTATGGCTACACCTTC.

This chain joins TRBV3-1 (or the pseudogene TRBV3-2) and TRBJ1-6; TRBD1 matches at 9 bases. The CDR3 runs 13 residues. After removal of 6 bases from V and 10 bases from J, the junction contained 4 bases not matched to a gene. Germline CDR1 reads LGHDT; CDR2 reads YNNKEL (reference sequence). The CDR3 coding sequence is TGTGCCAGCAGGGGGACAGGGTTGTCACCCCTCCACTTT. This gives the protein CASRGTGLSPLHF.

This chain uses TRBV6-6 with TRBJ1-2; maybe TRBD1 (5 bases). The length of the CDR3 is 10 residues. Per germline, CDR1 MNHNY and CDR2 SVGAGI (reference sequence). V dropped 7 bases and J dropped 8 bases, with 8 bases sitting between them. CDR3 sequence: CASIGDGYTF. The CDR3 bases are TGTGCCAGCATAGGGGACGGCTACACCTTC.

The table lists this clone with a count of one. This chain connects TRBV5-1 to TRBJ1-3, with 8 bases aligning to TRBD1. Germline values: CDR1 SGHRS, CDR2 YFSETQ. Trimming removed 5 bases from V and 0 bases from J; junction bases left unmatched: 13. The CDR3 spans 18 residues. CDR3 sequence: CASRETGTGLLSGNTIYF. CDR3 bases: TGCGCCAGCAGGGAAACCGGGACAGGACTTCTCTCTGGAAACACCATATATTTT.

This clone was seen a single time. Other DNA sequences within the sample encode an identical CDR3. In DNA, the CDR3 is TGTGCCAGCAGCCAAGTGGGGAATGAGCAGTTCTTC. Translation: CASSQVGNEQFF. This chain uses TRBV3-1 (or the pseudogene TRBV3-2) with TRBJ2-1; D is unclear. The CDR3 spans 12 residues. Germline loops: CDR1 LGHDT, CDR2 YNNKEL (reference sequence). Trimming took 1 base from V and 7 from J, leaving 5 bases between them.

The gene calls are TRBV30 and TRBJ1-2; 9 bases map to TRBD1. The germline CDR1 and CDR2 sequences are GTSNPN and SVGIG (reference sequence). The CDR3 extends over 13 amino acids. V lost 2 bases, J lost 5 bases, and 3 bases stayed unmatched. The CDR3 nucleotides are TGTGCCTGGAGTTCGACAGGGGGTTATGGCTACACCTTC. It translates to CAWSSTGGYGYTF.

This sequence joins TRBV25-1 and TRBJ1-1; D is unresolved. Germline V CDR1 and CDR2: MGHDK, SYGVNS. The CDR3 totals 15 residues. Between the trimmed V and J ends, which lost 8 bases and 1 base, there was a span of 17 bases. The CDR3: CASLPAGIWNTEAFF. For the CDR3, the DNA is TGTGCCAGCCTCCCGGCGGGGATATGGAACACTGAAGCTTTCTTT.

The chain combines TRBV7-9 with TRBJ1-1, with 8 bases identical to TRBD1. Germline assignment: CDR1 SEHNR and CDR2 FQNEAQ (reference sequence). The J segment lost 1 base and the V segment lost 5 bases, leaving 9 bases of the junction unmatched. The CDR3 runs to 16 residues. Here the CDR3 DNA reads TGTGCCAGCAGCATCCTGACAGGGGAGTGGAACACTGAAGCTTTCTTT. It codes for CASSILTGEWNTEAFF.

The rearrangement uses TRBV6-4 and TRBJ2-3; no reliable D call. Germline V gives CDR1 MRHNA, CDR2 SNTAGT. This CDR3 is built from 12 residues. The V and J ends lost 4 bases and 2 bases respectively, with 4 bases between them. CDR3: CASSAYTDTQYF. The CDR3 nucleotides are TGTGCCAGCAGTGCCTACACAGATACGCAGTATTTT.

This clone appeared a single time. DNA for the CDR3: TGCAGCGTTGGATTGTGGCGGGGGGGCATCTATGAGCAGTTCTTC. Translated, it gives CSVGLWRGGIYEQFF. The V and J genes are TRBV29-1 and TRBJ2-1; TRBD2 matches at 9 bases. The CDR3 runs 15 residues. CDR1 and CDR2 (germline): SQVTM, ANQGSEA. V shed 4 bases, J shed 8 bases, and the junction held 12 bases outside the gene matches.

CDR3 sequence reads: CASSPGLAGAETQYF. CDR3 nucleotide sequence: TGCGCCAGCAGCCCGGGACTAGCGGGGGCAGAGACCCAGTACTTC. This chain connects TRBV5-1 to TRBJ2-5, with 14 bases fitting TRBD2. CDR1 and CDR2 (germline): SGHRS, YFSETQ. This CDR3 is built from 15 residues. V lost 4 bases to trimming and J lost 4 bases; unmatched junction nucleotides: 3.

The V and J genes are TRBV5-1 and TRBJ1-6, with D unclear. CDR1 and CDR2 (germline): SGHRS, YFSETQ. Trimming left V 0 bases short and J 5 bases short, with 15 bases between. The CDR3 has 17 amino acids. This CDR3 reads CASSLGQAGINNSPLHF. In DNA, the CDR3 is TGCGCCAGCAGCTTGGGGCAAGCTGGTATCAATAATTCACCCCTCCACTTT. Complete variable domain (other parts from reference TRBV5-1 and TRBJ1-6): KAGVTQTPRYLIKTRGQQVTLSCSPISGHRSVSWYQQTPGQGLQFLFEYFSETQRNKGNFPGRFSGRQFSNSRSEMNVSTLELGDSALYLCASSLGQAGINNSPLHFGNGTRLTVT.

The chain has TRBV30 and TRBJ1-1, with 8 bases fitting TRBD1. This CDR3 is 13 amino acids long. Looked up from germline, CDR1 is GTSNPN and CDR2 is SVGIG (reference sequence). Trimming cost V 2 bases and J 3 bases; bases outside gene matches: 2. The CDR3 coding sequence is TGTGCCTGGAGTCCGACAGGGGACACTGAAGCTTTCTTT. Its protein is CAWSPTGDTEAFF.

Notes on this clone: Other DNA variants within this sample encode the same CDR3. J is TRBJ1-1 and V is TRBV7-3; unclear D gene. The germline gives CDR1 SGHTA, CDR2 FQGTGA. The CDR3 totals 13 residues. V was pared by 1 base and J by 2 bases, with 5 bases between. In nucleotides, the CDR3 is TGTGCCAGCAGCTTAAGAGGCAACACTGAAGCTTTCTTT. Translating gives CASSLRGNTEAFF. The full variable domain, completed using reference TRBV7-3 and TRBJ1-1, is GAGVSQTPSNKVTEKGKYVELRCDPISGHTALYWYRQSLGQGPEFLIYFQGTGAADDSGLPNDRFFAVRPEGSVSTLKIQRTERGDSAVYLCASSLRGNTEAFFGQGTRLTVV.

CDR3 sequence: CASSPPGSDTEAFF. The DNA of the CDR3 is TGTGCCAGCTCACCACCGGGGTCTGACACTGAAGCTTTCTTT. This chain joins TRBV18 and TRBJ1-1; no reliable D call. The CDR3 covers 14 residues. The germline V and J ends were trimmed by 0 bases and 3 bases, with 8 bases remaining between them. Germline CDR1 is KGHSH and CDR2 is LQKENI.